Listed below are T cell receptor beta chains from one sample, sequenced in a study of Ad26.COV2.S vaccination and SARS-CoV-2 variants. Libraries were prepared by immunoSEQ multiplex PCR; TCRdb keeps only in-frame clonotypes and omits some of them. The data hold about 330,000 clones, with 75% to 90% observed a single time. The sequences come from peripheral blood, collected in a trial of Ad26.COV2.S vaccine versus placebo. These receptors originate from a person aged 18 to 59 who received the Ad26.COV2.S COVID-19 vaccine or a placebo. The CDR3 runs from the conserved cysteine through the conserved F or W. The D gene is left open where the match is weak. Clone size, where shown, is once, few, many, or a class for clones that have expanded.

-	TRBV11-2	TRBJ2-3	-	14	CASSLVAGTPPPYF	TGTGCCAGCAGCTTAGTAGCCGGGACCCCCCCTCCGTATTTT
-	TRBV3-1/TRBV3-2	TRBJ1-3	-	15	CASSSFGGPGNTIYF	TGTGCCAGCAGCTCCTTTGGGGGTCCAGGAAACACCATATATTTT
once	TRBV6-5	TRBJ2-3	TRBD2	15	CASSRTSGGPDTQYF	TGTGCCAGCAGCAGGACTAGCGGGGGTCCCGATACGCAGTATTTT
-	TRBV7-2	TRBJ1-2	-	12	CASSLQPYGYTF	TGTGCCAGCAGCTTACAGCCCTATGGCTACACCTTC
few	TRBV7-3	TRBJ2-2	-	15	CASSLGQGRTGELFF	TGTGCCAGCAGCTTAGGCCAGGGTCGCACCGGGGAGCTGTTTTTT
-	TRBV12-3/TRBV12-4	TRBJ2-7	-	13	CASRQSTLSEQYF	TGTGCCAGCAGACAATCGACTTTATCCGAGCAGTACTTC
once	TRBV18	TRBJ1-3	-	16	CASSPPWGHSGNTIYF	TGTGCCAGCTCACCCCCGTGGGGGCACTCTGGAAACACCATATATTTT
-	TRBV13	TRBJ1-2	TRBD1	13	CASSNTGEDGYTF	TGTGCCAGCAGCAACACAGGGGAGGATGGCTACACCTTC
-	TRBV4-1	TRBJ2-3	TRBD2	19	CASSQIRLAGGDGTDTQYF	TGCGCCAGCAGCCAAATAAGACTAGCGGGGGGGGACGGCACAGATACGCAGTATTTT
-	TRBV5-4	TRBJ2-2	-	14	CAGLVDSNTGELFF	TGTGCCGGACTCGTCGACTCTAACACCGGGGAGCTGTTTTTT
-	TRBV6-1	TRBJ1-5	TRBD1	16	CASSERTLGQGKPQHF	TGTGCCAGCAGTGAAAGGACCCTGGGACAGGGGAAGCCCCAGCATTTT
-	TRBV15	TRBJ2-3	TRBD2	19	CATSRADVLAGVGRDTQYF	TGTGCCACCAGCAGAGCAGACGTACTAGCGGGAGTAGGGAGAGATACGCAGTATTTT
-	TRBV11-2	TRBJ1-2	-	13	CASSFGWEDGYTF	TGTGCCAGCAGCTTTGGTTGGGAAGATGGCTACACCTTC
-	TRBV30	TRBJ1-4	TRBD1	14	CAWAEQGPNEKLFF	TGTGCCTGGGCCGAACAGGGGCCTAATGAAAAACTGTTTTTT
-	TRBV19	TRBJ2-2	-	12	CASSIGTWELFF	TGTGCCAGTAGTATAGGGACATGGGAGCTGTTTTTT
-	TRBV10-1	TRBJ1-5	-	13	CASSDGPNQPQHF	TGCGCCAGCAGTGACGGTCCTAATCAGCCCCAGCATTTT
-	TRBV7-2	TRBJ1-2	-	16	CASSLAPTGGMYGYTF	TGTGCCAGCAGCTTAGCCCCGACAGGTGGGATGTATGGCTACACCTTC
-	TRBV5-1	TRBJ1-1	TRBD1	14	CASSLGTGATEAFF	TGCGCCAGCAGCTTGGGAACAGGGGCCACTGAAGCTTTCTTT
-	TRBV18	TRBJ2-5	-	17	CASSPAGGRDDQETQYF	TGTGCCAGCTCACCAGCTGGAGGTCGAGACGACCAAGAGACCCAGTACTTC
-	TRBV6-5	TRBJ2-7	TRBD1	13	CASSLGQGYEQYF	TGTGCCAGCAGTCTGGGACAGGGGTACGAGCAGTACTTC
-	TRBV18	TRBJ2-5	-	13	CASSPTGYETQYF	TGTGCCAGCTCACCAACCGGTTATGAGACCCAGTACTTC
-	TRBV29-1	TRBJ2-2	-	13	CSGRQANTGELFF	TGCAGCGGTAGACAGGCGAACACCGGGGAGCTGTTTTTT
-	TRBV3-1/TRBV3-2	TRBJ2-5	-	13	CASSLPREETQYF	TGTGCCAGCAGCCTCCCCCGAGAGGAGACCCAGTACTTC
-	TRBV11-2	TRBJ2-3	-	15	CASSPRGGYTDTQYF	TGTGCCAGCAGCCCCCGGGGCGGATACACAGATACGCAGTATTTT
once	TRBV29-1	TRBJ2-7	-	14	CSASMSQDQYEQYF	TGCAGCGCATCTATGTCACAGGACCAATACGAGCAGTACTTC
-	TRBV19	TRBJ1-5	-	13	CASMRSGNQPQHF	TGTGCCAGTATGCGTTCGGGCAATCAGCCCCAGCATTTT
-	TRBV7-6	TRBJ1-5	-	15	CASSLLGVGNQPQHF	TGTGCCAGCAGCTTATTGGGGGTGGGTAATCAGCCCCAGCATTTT
-	TRBV29-1	TRBJ1-1	-	14	CSAPGGRGDTEAFF	TGCAGCGCACCGGGGGGGCGTGGGGACACTGAAGCTTTCTTT
-	TRBV7-2	TRBJ2-1	-	17	CASSPSAPGTSYNEQFF	TGTGCCAGCAGCCCATCGGCACCCGGAACCTCCTACAATGAGCAGTTCTTC
-	TRBV15	TRBJ2-7	TRBD2	14	CATSVSGSSYEQYF	TGTGCCACCAGCGTTAGCGGGTCCTCCTACGAGCAGTACTTC
-	TRBV27	TRBJ1-1	-	14	CASSRGGSSTEAFF	TGTGCCAGCAGTAGGGGAGGGTCGAGCACTGAAGCTTTCTTT
-	TRBV12-3/TRBV12-4	TRBJ2-5	-	13	CASSGRHQETQYF	TGTGCCAGCAGTGGGCGACACCAAGAGACCCAGTACTTC
-	TRBV7-2	TRBJ1-4	TRBD1	15	CASSLVGTGQEKLFF	TGTGCCAGCAGCTTAGTGGGGACAGGGCAGGAAAAACTGTTTTTT
-	TRBV12-3/TRBV12-4	TRBJ2-7	-	12	CASSFQRDEQYF	TGTGCCAGCAGTTTTCAGAGGGACGAGCAGTACTTC
once	TRBV9	TRBJ1-6	-	15	CASSVGRDLDNSLHF	TGTGCCAGCAGCGTTGGTAGGGATCTCGATAATTCCCTCCACTTT
-	TRBV10-3	TRBJ2-6	TRBD1	18	CAISPATGASSGANVLTF	TGTGCCATCAGCCCCGCAACAGGGGCCAGCTCTGGGGCCAACGTCCTGACTTTC
-	TRBV5-1	TRBJ2-1	-	13	CASSWAAGGEQFF	TGCGCCAGCAGCTGGGCCGCCGGGGGTGAGCAGTTCTTC
few	TRBV4-1	TRBJ1-2	TRBD1	16	CASSQAQRQGPYGYTF	TGCGCCAGCAGCCAAGCCCAGCGACAGGGGCCGTATGGCTACACCTTC
-	TRBV19	TRBJ2-1	-	16	CATANPRGEFGNEQFF	TGTGCCACTGCGAACCCCAGGGGTGAGTTTGGCAATGAGCAGTTCTTC
-	TRBV18	TRBJ1-1	TRBD1	16	CASSLGTGGLNTEAFF	TGTGCCAGCTCCCTTGGGACAGGAGGATTGAACACTGAAGCTTTCTTT
-	TRBV28	TRBJ1-5	-	15	CASSLEGRGSQPQHF	TGTGCCAGCAGTTTAGAGGGCAGGGGTAGTCAGCCCCAGCATTTT
-	TRBV27	TRBJ1-1	-	13	CASSLLVSSEAFF	TGTGCCAGCAGTTTATTGGTAAGCAGTGAAGCTTTCTTT
-	TRBV30	TRBJ2-5	-	12	CASGLAQETQYF	TGTGCCTCAGGTCTGGCCCAAGAGACCCAGTACTTC
-	TRBV7-2	TRBJ2-5	TRBD1	15	CASSSQQGTGETQYF	TGTGCCAGCAGCTCCCAACAGGGGACGGGGGAGACCCAGTACTTC
-	TRBV13	TRBJ1-1	-	15	CASSYPGRMNTEAFF	TGTGCCAGCAGCTACCCCGGGCGGATGAACACTGAAGCTTTCTTT
-	TRBV5-1	TRBJ2-1	TRBD2	16	CASSLVQRGAHNEQFF	TGCGCCAGCAGCTTGGTGCAGCGGGGGGCCCACAATGAGCAGTTCTTC
-	TRBV5-6	TRBJ1-2	TRBD1	13	CASSFTDRGGYTF	TGTGCCAGCAGCTTCACTGACAGGGGCGGCTACACCTTC
few	TRBV7-9	TRBJ1-1	-	14	CASTIWEDLKEAFF	TGTGCCAGCACCATCTGGGAGGACTTGAAGGAGGCTTTCTTT
-	TRBV10-3	TRBJ1-2	-	14	CAISESMTTRGYTF	TGTGCCATCAGTGAGTCGATGACAACGCGAGGCTACACCTTC
-	TRBV4-3	TRBJ2-5	-	16	CASSQDWQGFEETQYF	TGCGCCAGCAGCCAAGATTGGCAGGGTTTCGAAGAGACCCAGTACTTC
-	TRBV9	TRBJ1-2	TRBD1	17	CASSGSILSGGAGGYTF	TGTGCCAGCAGCGGCTCGATACTTTCAGGGGGCGCGGGAGGCTACACCTTC
once	TRBV11-3	TRBJ1-1	-	14	CASSLDQITTEAFF	TGTGCCAGCAGCTTAGATCAGATTACCACTGAAGCTTTCTTT
-	TRBV2	TRBJ2-5	-	15	CASTPGQGGRQTQYF	TGTGCCAGCACCCCTGGGCAGGGGGGACGGCAGACCCAGTACTTC